The 14 T cell receptor beta chains presented below share a single source sample, sequenced in a study of beta chain features in type 1 diabetes. Every isolated RNA sample was fully reverse transcribed, so sequencing captured expressed TCRB transcripts. Profiling relied on immunoSEQ multiplex PCR, and the TCRdb table lists in-frame clones only, not all of them. The table lists about 650,000 clones, 12% of them singletons. Study findings and constraints: For Type 1 diabetes patients, all four CD4+ subsets carried TCRB CDR3s that were moderately but significantly shorter.

Antigen specificity for these receptors is unknown. Source material: naive CD4+ T cells from blood. The receptors derive from a man aged 25 to 45 with type 1 diabetes.

Points on this clone: At the DNA level, this CDR3 is encoded by other sequences in the same sample as well. This chain joins TRBV28 and TRBJ1-6; unclear D gene. V was shortened by 3 bases and J by 10 bases, with 7 bases between the two germline ends. CDR3 length: 12 amino acids. From germline, CDR1 is MDHEN and CDR2 SYDVKM. CDR3 in amino acids: CASSLVGSPLHF. CDR3 sequence (DNA): TGTGCCAGCAGTTTGGTTGGATCACCCCTCCACTTT.

The rearrangement joins TRBV7-8 to TRBJ1-1, with a possible D match to TRBD1 (5 bases). Trimming shortened V by 5 bases and J by 2 bases, and 15 bases separated the two germline ends. The germline CDR1 and CDR2 sequences are SGHVS and FQNEAQ. This CDR3 has 15 amino acids. The CDR3 nucleotides read TGTGCCAGCAGCCCCGCCCGGGGCCGTAACACTGAAGCTTTCTTT. This codes for CASSPARGRNTEAFF.

This clone was observed a single time. The V and J genes are TRBV25-1 and TRBJ1-4; 7 bases line up with TRBD1. This CDR3 is built from 15 residues. Germline values: CDR1 MGHDK, CDR2 SYGVNS. V lost 6 bases and J lost 16; bases outside the gene matches: 20. The CDR3 DNA follows: TGTGCCAGCAGCCCCGGGACAGCTCACGCCAGCATTCAGTTTTTT. Protein product: CASSPGTAHASIQFF.

The CDR3 region has the DNA TGTGCCAGCAGTTTCTGGCTAGCGGGGAACAATGAGCAGTTCTTC. It encodes CASSFWLAGNNEQFF. The rearrangement uses TRBV27 and TRBJ2-1; 9 nucleotides match TRBD2. Germline-derived CDR1 and CDR2 are MNHEY and SMNVEV (reference sequence). This CDR3 is built from 15 residues. Trimming at V came to 3 bases and at J to 5 bases, leaving 5 bases not matched to a gene.

This clone was recorded a few times. The chain is built from TRBV7-2 and TRBJ1-2, with 7 bases fitting TRBD1. The CDR3 spans 14 residues. Germline CDR1 SGHTA, CDR2 FQGNSA. V was clipped by 1 base and J by 6 bases; unmatched bases: 5. DNA for the CDR3: TGTGCCAGCAGCTTAGGACAGGGTGCAGATGGCTACACCTTC. Its protein product is CASSLGQGADGYTF.

This chain joins TRBV29-1 and TRBJ1-2, with D unresolved. Germline-derived CDR1 and CDR2 are SQVTM and ANQGSEA. This CDR3 region has 12 residues. V dropped 4 bases and J dropped 0 bases, with 6 bases sitting between them. In DNA, the CDR3 is TGCAGCGTTGGGCACCCTAACTATGGCTACACCTTC. It encodes CSVGHPNYGYTF.

DNA of the CDR3: TGTGCCAGCAATCGACAGGGAAACACTGAAGCTTTCTTT. Translation: CASNRQGNTEAFF. The chain is built from TRBV7-2 and TRBJ1-1; TRBD1 agrees at 7 bases. The J segment lost 2 bases and the V segment lost 7 bases, leaving 4 bases of the junction unmatched. Germline assignment: CDR1 SGHTA and CDR2 FQGNSA. CDR3 length: 13 amino acids.

The chain employs TRBV28 and TRBJ1-6; D gene uncertain. Trimming took off 5 bases at V and 7 bases at J, with 18 bases between the two ends. Germline V CDR1 and CDR2: MDHEN, SYDVKM. The CDR3 loop spans 16 amino acids. CDR3: CASSSPAHATNSPLHF. In nucleotides, the CDR3 is TGTGCCAGCAGTAGTCCGGCACACGCTACGAATTCACCCCTCCACTTT. The whole variable domain, remainder taken from reference TRBV28 and TRBJ1-6, is DVKVTQSSRYLVKRTGEKVFLECVQDMDHENMFWYRQDPGLGLRLIYFSYDVKMKEKGDIPEGYSVSREKKERFSLILESASTNQTSMYLCASSSPAHATNSPLHFGNGTRLTVT.

In its sample, this clone was seen a few times. This rearrangement joins TRBV9 to TRBJ2-5; 12 nucleotides align to TRBD2. The germline CDR1 and CDR2 sequences are SGDLS and YYNGEE. V was clipped by 2 bases and J by 3 bases; unmatched bases: 5. The CDR3 loop spans 16 amino acids. The CDR3 nucleotides read TGTGCCAGCAGCGTGCGCGGACTAGCGGGGAAAGAGACCCAGTACTTC. This encodes CASSVRGLAGKETQYF. Using reference TRBV9 and TRBJ2-5 for the parts outside the CDR3, the full variable domain is DSGVTQTPKHLITATGQRVTLRCSPRSGDLSVYWYQQSLDQGLQFLIQYYNGEERAKGNILERFSAQQFPDLHSELNLSSLELGDSALYFCASSVRGLAGKETQYFGPGTRLLVL.

The chain recombines TRBV30 with TRBJ1-2; TRBD1 matches at 7 bases. The CDR3 covers 14 residues. CDR1 is GTSNPN, CDR2 SVGIG, per germline (reference sequence). V was pared by 7 bases and J by 0 bases, with 8 bases of the junction left unmatched. DNA of the CDR3: TGTGCCTTCCCGGGGACAGTATCTAACTATGGCTACACCTTC. Its protein product is CAFPGTVSNYGYTF.

V is TRBV2 and J is TRBJ1-3; D might be TRBD1 (5 bases). The V gene's germline CDR1 is SNHLY and CDR2 FYNNEI. With 5 bases removed from V and 1 base from J, the gap between germline ends came to 9 bases. The CDR3 loop spans 14 amino acids. The CDR3: CASSPGHSGNTIYF. The CDR3 nucleotides are TGTGCCAGCAGTCCAGGGCATTCTGGAAACACCATATATTTT.

This sequence joins TRBV9 and TRBJ1-3, with 9 bases aligning to TRBD1. The germline gives CDR1 SGDLS, CDR2 YYNGEE. This CDR3 spans 15 amino acids. Trimming removed 3 bases from V and 3 bases from J; junction bases left unmatched: 4. The CDR3 spells CASSARTGVGNTIYF. The DNA of the CDR3 is TGTGCCAGCAGCGCCCGGACAGGGGTTGGAAACACCATATATTTT.

The gene calls are TRBV11-2 and TRBJ1-6, with TRBD1 identical over 12 bases. Germline lookup yields CDR1 SGHAT and CDR2 FQNNGV. Germline trimming cut 3 bases from V and 10 bases from J; bases unmatched to any gene: 4. This CDR3 is 15 amino acids long. This CDR3 reads CASSFSGTGGSPLHF. CDR3 nucleotides: TGTGCCAGCAGCTTCTCCGGGACAGGGGGCTCACCCCTCCACTTT.

In its sample, this clone was seen a few times. CDR3 coding DNA: TGTGCCAGCAGCGTAGATGCGACAGCTAGAACCACAGATACGCAGTATTTT. Its translation is CASSVDATARTTDTQYF. The chain is built from TRBV9 and TRBJ2-3; a weak D match, TRBD1 (5 bases). The CDR3 totals 17 residues. Germline-derived CDR1 and CDR2 are SGDLS and YYNGEE. Trimming pared 0 bases from V and 2 bases from J, leaving 16 bases between.